This T cell receptor beta chain originates from a study of response to subunit inactivated influenza vaccine. General study findings and limits: Seasonal influenza vaccination, on each occasion, was suggested by the authors to recruit few new T cells.

Via MiXCR, TCRdb re-called the RT-PCR reads, giving one row per CDR3 protein. Of 500,000 to 550,000 distinct CDR3 sequences in the sample, roughly 7.9% are singletons; the top ten hold roughly 13%. The CDR3 covers 13 residues. CDR1 and CDR2 from the germline V gene are MNHEY and SVGAGI. Between the trimmed V and J ends, which lost 4 bases and 4 bases, there was a span of 9 bases. This clonotype was detected only a few times. Its antigen is unknown. The starting material was PBMCs from blood, obtained less than 30 months after vaccination. The chain joins TRBV6-5 to TRBJ2-3, with a weak D call TRBD2 (6 bases). This sequence originates from a man aged 50-75 years who received an inactivated influenza vaccine. The CDR3 coding sequence is TGTGCCAGCAGTTTTACTAGCCCAGATACGCAGTATTTT. Translating it yields CASSFTSPDTQYF.